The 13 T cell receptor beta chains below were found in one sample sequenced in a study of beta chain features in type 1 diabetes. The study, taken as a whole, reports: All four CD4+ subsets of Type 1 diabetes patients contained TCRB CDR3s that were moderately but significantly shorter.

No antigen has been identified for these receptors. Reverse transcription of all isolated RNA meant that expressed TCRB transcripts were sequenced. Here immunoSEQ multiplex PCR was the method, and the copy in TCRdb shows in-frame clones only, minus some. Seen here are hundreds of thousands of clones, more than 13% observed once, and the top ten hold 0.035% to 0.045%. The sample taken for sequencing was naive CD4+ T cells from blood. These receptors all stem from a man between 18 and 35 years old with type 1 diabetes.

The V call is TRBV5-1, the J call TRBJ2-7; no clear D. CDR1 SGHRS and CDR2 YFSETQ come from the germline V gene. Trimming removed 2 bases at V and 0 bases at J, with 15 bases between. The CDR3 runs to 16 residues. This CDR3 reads CASSFRSLGLSYEQYF. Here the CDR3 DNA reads TGCGCCAGCAGCTTCCGTAGTTTGGGCCTCTCCTACGAGCAGTACTTC. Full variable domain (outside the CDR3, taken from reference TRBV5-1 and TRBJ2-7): KAGVTQTPRYLIKTRGQQVTLSCSPISGHRSVSWYQQTPGQGLQFLFEYFSETQRNKGNFPGRFSGRQFSNSRSEMNVSTLELGDSALYLCASSFRSLGLSYEQYFGPGTRLTVT.

The CDR3 protein is CSVERGHRNTDTQYF. CDR3 bases: TGCAGCGTTGAAAGGGGGCACCGAAACACAGATACGCAGTATTTT. The chain uses TRBV29-1 and TRBJ2-3; 7 positions agree with TRBD1. This CDR3 comprises 15 residues. From germline, CDR1 is SQVTM and CDR2 ANQGSEA. V lost 2 bases and J lost 2; bases outside the gene matches: 7.

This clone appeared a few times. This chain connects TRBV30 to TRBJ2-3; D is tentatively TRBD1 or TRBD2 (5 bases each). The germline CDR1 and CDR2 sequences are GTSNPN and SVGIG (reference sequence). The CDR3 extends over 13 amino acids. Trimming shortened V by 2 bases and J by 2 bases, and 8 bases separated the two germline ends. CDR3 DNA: TGTGCCTGGAGTAGGGGACCCACAGATACGCAGTATTTT. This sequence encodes CAWSRGPTDTQYF.

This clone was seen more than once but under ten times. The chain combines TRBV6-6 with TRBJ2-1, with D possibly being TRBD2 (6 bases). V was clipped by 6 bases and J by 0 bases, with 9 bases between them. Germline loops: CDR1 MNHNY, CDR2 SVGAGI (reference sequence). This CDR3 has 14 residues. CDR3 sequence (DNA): TGTGCCAGCAGCGGGACTGCCTCCTACAATGAGCAGTTCTTC. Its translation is CASSGTASYNEQFF.

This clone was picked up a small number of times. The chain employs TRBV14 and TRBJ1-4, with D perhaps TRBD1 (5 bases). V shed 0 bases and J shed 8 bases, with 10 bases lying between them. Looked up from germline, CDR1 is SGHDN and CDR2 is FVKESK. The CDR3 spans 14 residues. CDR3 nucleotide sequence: TGTGCCAGCAGCCAAGATCCTTGGGGGGAAAAACTGTTTTTT. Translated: CASSQDPWGEKLFF.

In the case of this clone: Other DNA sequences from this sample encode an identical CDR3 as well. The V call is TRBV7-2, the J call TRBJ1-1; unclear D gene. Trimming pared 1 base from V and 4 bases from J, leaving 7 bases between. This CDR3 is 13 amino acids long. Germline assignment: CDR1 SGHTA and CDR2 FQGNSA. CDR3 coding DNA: TGTGCCAGCAGCTTAGACCTGGGCACTGAAGCTTTCTTT. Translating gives CASSLDLGTEAFF.

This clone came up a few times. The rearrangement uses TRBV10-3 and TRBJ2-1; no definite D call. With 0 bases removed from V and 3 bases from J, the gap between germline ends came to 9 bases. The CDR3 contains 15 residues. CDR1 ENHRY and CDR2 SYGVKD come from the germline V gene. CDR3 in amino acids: CAISESQKGYNEQFF. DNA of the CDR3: TGTGCCATCAGTGAGTCCCAAAAAGGCTACAATGAGCAGTTCTTC.

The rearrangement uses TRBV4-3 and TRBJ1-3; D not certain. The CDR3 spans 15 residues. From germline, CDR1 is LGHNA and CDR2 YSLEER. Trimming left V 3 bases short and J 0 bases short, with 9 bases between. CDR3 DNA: TGCGCCAGCAGCCAGGAGGTCAGCTCTGGAAACACCATATATTTT. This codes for CASSQEVSSGNTIYF.

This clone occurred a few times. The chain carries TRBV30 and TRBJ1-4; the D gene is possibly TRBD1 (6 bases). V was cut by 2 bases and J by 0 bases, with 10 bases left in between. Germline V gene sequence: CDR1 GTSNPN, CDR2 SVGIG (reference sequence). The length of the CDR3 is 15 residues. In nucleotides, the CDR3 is TGTGCCTGGAGTCCCCCAGGGGCAACTAATGAAAAACTGTTTTTT. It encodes CAWSPPGATNEKLFF.

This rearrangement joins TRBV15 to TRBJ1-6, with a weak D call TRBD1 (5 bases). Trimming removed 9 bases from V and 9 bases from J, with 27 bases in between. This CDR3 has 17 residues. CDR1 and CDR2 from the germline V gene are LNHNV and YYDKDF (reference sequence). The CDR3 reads CATAAKRGTGEGSPLHF. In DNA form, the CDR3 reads TGTGCCACGGCAGCCAAGAGGGGTACAGGTGAAGGTTCACCCCTCCACTTT.

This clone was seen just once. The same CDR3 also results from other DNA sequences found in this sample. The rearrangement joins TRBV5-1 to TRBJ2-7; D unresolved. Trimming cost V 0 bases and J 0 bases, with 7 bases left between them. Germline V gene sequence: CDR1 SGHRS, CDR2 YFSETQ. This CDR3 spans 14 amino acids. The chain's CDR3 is CASSLGAGSYEQYF. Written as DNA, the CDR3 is TGCGCCAGCAGCTTGGGGGCCGGCTCCTACGAGCAGTACTTC.

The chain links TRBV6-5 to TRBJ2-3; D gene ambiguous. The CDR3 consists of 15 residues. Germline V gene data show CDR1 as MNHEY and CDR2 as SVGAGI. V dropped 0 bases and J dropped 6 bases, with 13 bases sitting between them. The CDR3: CASSYSMGIEDTQYF. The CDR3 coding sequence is TGTGCCAGCAGTTACTCGATGGGGATCGAGGATACGCAGTATTTT.

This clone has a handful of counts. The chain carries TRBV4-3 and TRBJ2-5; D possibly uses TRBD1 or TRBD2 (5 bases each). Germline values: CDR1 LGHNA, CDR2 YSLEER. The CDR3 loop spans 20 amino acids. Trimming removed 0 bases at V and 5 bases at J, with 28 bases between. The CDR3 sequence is CASSQDSVLHQGYGGETQYF. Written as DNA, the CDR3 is TGCGCCAGCAGCCAAGATTCAGTCTTACACCAGGGATACGGCGGGGAGACCCAGTACTTC.